These T cell receptor beta chains were read from a single sample in a study of T cell responses to AZD1222 COVID-19 vaccine. Libraries were prepared by immunoSEQ multiplex PCR; TCRdb keeps only in-frame clonotypes and omits some of them. The profile shows under 140,000 clones, about 87% of them singletons. Sequencing used peripheral blood, obtained 28 days after the second AZD1222 dose. These receptor sequences come from an adult who received the AZD1222 COVID-19 vaccine. Each CDR3 is given with its conserved first and last residue. D genes are given only for firm matches. Size is omitted from some rows. Given values are once, few, many or a class for expanded clones.

V gene,clone size,J gene,D gene,CDR3 protein,CDR3 DNA
TRBV5-6,-,TRBJ2-1,-,CASCLDGFPSYNELFF,TGTGCCAGCTGCTTGGACGGGTTCCCCTCCTACAATGAGCTGTTCTTC
TRBV18,-,TRBJ1-2,-,CASSPDRDYGYTF,TGTGCCAGCTCACCCGACAGAGACTATGGCTACACCTTC
TRBV18,-,TRBJ2-1,-,CASSPGQVGYNEQFF,TGTGCCAGCTCACCGGGGCAGGTAGGCTACAATGAGCAGTTCTTC
TRBV30,-,TRBJ2-3,-,CAWSVYSGRDTQYF,TGTGCCTGGAGCGTGTACTCGGGACGGGATACGCAGTATTTT
TRBV6-4,-,TRBJ1-1,-,CASQESMNTEAFF,TGTGCCAGTCAGGAATCGATGAACACTGAAGCTTTCTTT
TRBV11-2,-,TRBJ2-1,-,CASSWSSYNEQFF,TGTGCCAGCAGCTGGAGCTCCTACAATGAGCAGTTCTTC
TRBV27,-,TRBJ1-1,-,CASSATGMNTEAFF,TGTGCCAGCAGTGCCACAGGAATGAACACTGAAGCTTTCTTT
TRBV7-9,-,TRBJ1-4,TRBD1,CASSFGTGEMVKLFF,TGTGCCAGCAGCTTTGGGACAGGCGAAATGGTAAAACTGTTTTTT
TRBV12-3/TRBV12-4,few,TRBJ1-2,TRBD1,CASSNTGEHGYTF,TGTGCCAGCAGTAATACAGGGGAACATGGCTACACCTTC
TRBV24-1,-,TRBJ2-5,TRBD2,CATSDPTSGGQETQYF,TGTGCCACCAGTGACCCGACTAGCGGGGGCCAAGAGACCCAGTACTTC
TRBV27,-,TRBJ1-2,TRBD1,CASSLGTGFGYGYTF,TGTGCCAGCAGTTTGGGGACAGGGTTCGGATATGGCTACACCTTC